The text below deals with one TCR beta chain. Under the authors' procedure: Nucleated cell counts were estimated from reference gene primer amplification. Sequencing was performed with immunoSEQ multiplex PCR; in TCRdb, only in-frame clones are kept and a portion is missing. The D gene and trimming were derived from the DNA, and the V and J assignments and clone size from that table. The table lists some 66,000 clones, about 80% of them singletons. This sample is part of a study of blood T cell repertoires in COVID-19. As for the study in general: Acute and convalescent COVID-19 specimens originated in the United States, Italy and Spain. T cells, B-cell-depleted T cells, or PBMCs supplied cDNA or gDNA.

There are 12 residues in the CDR3. V was pared by 4 bases and J by 10 bases, with 16 bases between. The germline gives CDR1 GTSNPN, CDR2 SVGIG (reference sequence). This clonotype was obtained from a man aged 55 to 69 with acute or convalescent COVID-19. The sequenced sample consisted of peripheral blood. This chain joins TRBV30 and TRBJ1-1; the D gene is possibly TRBD1 (6 bases). The CDR3 is CAWIQTGAVAFF. CDR3 DNA: TGTGCCTGGATCCAGACAGGCGCGGTAGCTTTCTTT.